The 14 T cell receptor beta chains given below trace back to one sample, sequenced in a study of blood T cell repertoires in COVID-19. Only in-frame clones appear in the TCRdb table, and some are missing; sequencing was by immunoSEQ multiplex PCR. The sample comprises 130,000 or so clones, roughly 90% of which are singletons, and 6% to 8.5% rests with the top ten. Sequencing input: peripheral blood. All receptors come from a man between 50 and 59 years old with acute or convalescent COVID-19.

The CDR3 protein is CASSIPRGFMNTEAFF. DNA of the CDR3: TGTGCCAGTAGTATCCCCAGGGGGTTCATGAACACTGAAGCTTTCTTT. The gene calls are TRBV19 and TRBJ1-1; 7 bases are shared with TRBD1. The length of the CDR3 is 16 residues. From germline, CDR1 is LNHDA and CDR2 SQIVND (reference sequence). The J segment lost 0 bases and the V segment lost 3 bases, leaving 7 bases of the junction unmatched.

The chain links TRBV5-5 to TRBJ2-1, with 12 bases that match TRBD2. The CDR3 has 16 residues. V lost 4 bases, J lost 7 bases, and 9 bases stayed unmatched. From germline, CDR1 is SGHKS and CDR2 YYEKEE (reference sequence). CDR3 nucleotides: TGTGCCAGCAGCACACACCTAGCGGGAGGGGCAAATGAGCAGTTCTTC. Translated: CASSTHLAGGANEQFF.

The rearrangement uses TRBV30 and TRBJ2-2, with TRBD1 matching 10 bases. J lost 2 bases, V lost 7 bases, and 4 bases had no gene match. The CDR3 extends over 14 amino acids. In germline, CDR1 is GTSNPN, CDR2 SVGIG (reference sequence). The CDR3 spells CAYGTGVNTGELFF. The CDR3 coding sequence is TGTGCCTACGGGACAGGGGTTAACACCGGGGAGCTGTTTTTT.

J is TRBJ1-1 and V is TRBV6-4; possible D gene TRBD1, 5 bases. The V gene's germline CDR1 is MRHNA and CDR2 SNTAGT. The ends were cut back, 6 bases at V and 0 bases at J, with 8 bases in the middle. The CDR3 spans 13 residues. This chain's CDR3 is CASRSGMNTEAFF. CDR3 DNA sequence: TGTGCCAGCAGATCAGGGATGAACACTGAAGCTTTCTTT.

The chain is built from TRBV7-2 and TRBJ2-1, with 8 nucleotides matching TRBD2. The CDR3 sequence is 16 residues long. Trimming took 5 bases from V and 0 from J; bases not matched to a gene: 6. CDR1 and CDR2 (germline): SGHTA, FQGNSA. The CDR3 is CASSVVAGISYNEQFF. The CDR3 nucleotides are TGTGCCAGCAGCGTCGTAGCGGGAATCTCCTACAATGAGCAGTTCTTC. The full variable domain, rest sourced from reference TRBV7-2 and TRBJ2-1, is GAGVSQSPSNKVTEKGKDVELRCDPISGHTALYWYRQSLGQGLEFLIYFQGNSAPDKSGLPSDRFSAERTGGSVSTLTIQRTQQEDSAVYLCASSVVAGISYNEQFFGPGTRLTVL.

This clone was recorded once. The chain carries TRBV5-6 and TRBJ2-1; D is undetermined. V lost 4 bases, J lost 10 bases, and 12 bases lay in between. The CDR3 runs to 12 residues. The germline V gene encodes CDR1 SGHDT and CDR2 YYEEEE. The CDR3 sequence: CASSRILLEQFF. The CDR3, as DNA: TGTGCCAGCAGCCGGATACTACTAGAGCAGTTCTTC.

The chain uses TRBV25-1 and TRBJ1-1, with D tentatively TRBD1 (6 bases). Per the germline V gene, CDR1 is MGHDK and CDR2 is SYGVNS. V gave up 3 bases and J gave up 8 bases, with 16 bases separating them. This CDR3 is built from 14 residues. For the CDR3, the DNA is TGTGCCAGCAGTGACCCGACAGGTTGGAGCGAAGCTTTCTTT. This encodes CASSDPTGWSEAFF.

With regard to this clone: This sample also contains other DNA sequences that code for the same CDR3. The J gene is TRBJ2-3, the V gene TRBV30; 10 bases are a match to TRBD1. This CDR3 has 14 residues. Losses at the gene ends were 5 bases for V and 2 bases for J; bases not matched to a gene: 4. Germline CDR1 reads GTSNPN; CDR2 reads SVGIG (reference sequence). CDR3 bases: TGTGCCTGGTCCGGGACAGGGGACACAGATACGCAGTATTTT. It specifies CAWSGTGDTDTQYF.

This chain uses TRBV9 with TRBJ2-4; tentative D call: TRBD2 (5 bases). Germline V CDR1 and CDR2: SGDLS, YYNGEE. CDR3 length: 14 residues. The V gene lost 0 bases and the J gene lost 7 bases, with 11 bases spanning the gap. The CDR3 loop reads CASSVEREGNIQYF. Here the CDR3 DNA reads TGTGCCAGCAGCGTAGAACGGGAAGGTAACATTCAGTACTTC.

This clone has a single count. The CDR3: CASSQDYFGIQYF. Here the CDR3 DNA reads TGTGCCAGTAGTCAGGACTATTTCGGCATTCAGTACTTC. The gene calls are TRBV19 and TRBJ2-4; a possible D gene is TRBD2 (6 bases). Between the trimmed V and J ends, which lost 5 bases and 9 bases, there was a span of 14 bases. The CDR3 has 13 residues. Germline CDR1 and CDR2: LNHDA and SQIVND (reference sequence).

This clone was observed a few times. The gene calls are TRBV10-3 and TRBJ1-3; TRBD1 aligns across 8 bases. V was pared by 10 bases and J by 0 bases, with 11 bases of the junction left unmatched. The CDR3 loop spans 16 amino acids. Germline CDR1 and CDR2: ENHRY and SYGVKD. The CDR3 protein is CATRGQTGNSGNTIYF. CDR3 in DNA: TGTGCCACCAGGGGGCAAACAGGAAACTCTGGAAACACCATATATTTT.

V is TRBV29-1 and J is TRBJ2-7, with TRBD1 identical over 7 bases. The germline CDR1 and CDR2 sequences are SQVTM and ANQGSEA. The CDR3 is 13 amino acids. Trimming removed 1 base from V and 2 bases from J; junction bases left unmatched: 2. Written as DNA, the CDR3 is TGCAGCGTTGAAGCCGGGACAGCCTACGAGCAGTACTTC. Translating it yields CSVEAGTAYEQYF.

This clone was observed a single time. V gene TRBV19 combines with J gene TRBJ1-2; possible D gene TRBD1, 5 bases. Germline CDR1 reads LNHDA; CDR2 reads SQIVND (reference sequence). The CDR3 runs 13 residues. Trimming stripped 7 bases from V and 4 bases from J, with 13 bases between. The CDR3 spells CASTDRGSYGYTF. For the CDR3, the DNA is TGTGCCAGTACCGACCGGGGGAGCTATGGCTACACCTTC.

The rearrangement uses TRBV29-1 and TRBJ1-2; 8 bases fit TRBD1. The CDR3 loop spans 11 amino acids. The trim removed 7 bases at V and 5 bases at J, leaving 3 bases unmatched. Looked up from germline, CDR1 is SQVTM and CDR2 is ANQGSEA. CDR3 residues: CSAGQGYGYTF. CDR3 DNA sequence: TGCAGCGCTGGACAGGGTTATGGCTACACCTTC.